The T cell receptor beta chain described here comes from a study of blood T cell repertoires in COVID-19. Looking at the study overall: PBMCs, B-cell-depleted T cells, or T cells provided the cDNA or gDNA that made up the material.

Generated by immunoSEQ multiplex PCR, the TCRdb table keeps only in-frame clones and is missing some. The repertoire holds some 340,000 clones, roughly 90% seen once, with roughly 3.9% in the top ten. The CDR3 runs to 13 residues. The V end was cut by 3 bases, the J end by 7 bases, with 13 bases between. Germline assignment: CDR1 SGHNT and CDR2 YYREEE (reference sequence). The chain couples TRBV5-4 to TRBJ1-2, with D perhaps matching TRBD1 (5 bases). This clonotype was sampled from a young woman who had been exposed to COVID-19. The material sequenced was PBMCs or T cells enriched from blood (not recorded which). The CDR3 DNA reads as TGTGCCAGCAGCTCCCGGTGGGGCCCTGGCTACACCTTC. Protein sequence: CASSSRWGPGYTF.